Sequencing of this T cell receptor beta chain was carried out in a study of blood T cells in healthy people across ages. Findings and caveats of the study: One million T cells yielded diversity estimates that were considered underestimates. Higher naive T cell percentage went strongly together with higher TCR beta diversity.

A note on this clonotype: The target antigen is unknown.

The J segment lost 3 bases and the V segment lost 1 base, leaving 8 bases of the junction unmatched. Germline CDR1 reads SGHTA; CDR2 reads FQGNSA. CDR3 length: 17 amino acids. Combining a sample-barcoded 5' primer with a J-beta primer mix, a second PCR ran for about 6 to 11 cycles. Every sample returned 3 million or more CDR3-containing paired-end reads. MiXCR, run by TCRdb on the 5' RACE reads, gives a single entry per CDR3 protein. The table shows hundreds of thousands of distinct CDR3 sequences, with roughly 20% occurring only once. Sequenced sample: blood. This chain connects TRBV7-2 to TRBJ2-3; TRBD2 agrees at 9 bases. The sequence derives from a man between 65 and 85 years old in good health. The CDR3 here is CASSLGGSGRWTDTQYF. CDR3 nucleotides: TGTGCCAGCAGCTTAGGTGGTAGCGGGAGATGGACAGATACGCAGTATTTT.